The source of this T cell receptor beta chain is a study of blood T cell repertoires in COVID-19. Study background: The United States, Italy and Spain supplied acute and convalescent COVID-19 samples. T cells, B-cell-depleted T cells, or PBMCs provided the cDNA or gDNA that served as material.

The CDR3 consists of 15 residues. V dropped 3 bases and J dropped 3 bases, with 11 bases sitting between them. Germline assignment: CDR1 KGHDR and CDR2 SFDVKD. Per the study methods: Counts of nucleated cells, estimated from reference gene primer amplification, were obtained. Clones were sequenced by immunoSEQ multiplex PCR, and TCRdb holds only the in-frame ones, with some missing. V, J and clone size derive from that table, while D and trimming were established from the DNA sequence. This table holds 150,000 to 200,000 clones, over 75% found once. Each participant's cohort was designated according to participant-reported clinical history.

Sequences were obtained from PBMCs or T cells enriched from blood (not recorded which). This TCR was recovered from a human donor with acute COVID-19. The donor label of this sample is uncertain. J is TRBJ1-5 and V is TRBV24-1; weak D call: TRBD1 (6 bases). In DNA form, the CDR3 reads TGTGCCACCAGTGATAGAGGACAGTTCAATCAGCCCCAGCATTTT. Translating it yields CATSDRGQFNQPQHF.